A selection of T cell receptor beta chains follows, all from one sample in a study of T cells in Graves' hyperthyroidism and ophthalmopathy. TCRdb called the multiplex PCR reads again in MiXCR, with one record for every CDR3 protein. The sample carries about 290,000 distinct CDR3 sequences, 13% recorded once. Sequencing input: blood. The receptor set was obtained from a woman under 40 with Graves' hyperthyroidism that later progressed to Graves' ophthalmopathy. CDR3s include the opening cysteine and the closing phenylalanine or tryptophan. The order of the fields is CDR3 DNA, CDR3 protein, clone size, J gene, V gene, D gene. D genes are given only for firm matches. Rows may omit the clone size; those that give it use once, few, many or a size class.

DNA: TGTGCCAGCAGTTACTCGGTAGCGGGAGGGCCGGGATACGAGCAGTACTTC
CDR3: CASSYSVAGGPGYEQYF
size: few
J: TRBJ2-7
V: TRBV6-6
D: TRBD2

DNA: TGTGCCAGCAGTTCACAGGGGGCGGGATCCTACGAGCAGTACTTC
CDR3: CASSSQGAGSYEQYF
size: many
J: TRBJ2-7
V: TRBV27
D: TRBD1

DNA: TGTGCCAGCACCTTTTACCCTAGCGGAAAAGAGACCCAGTACTTC
CDR3: CASTFYPSGKETQYF
size: many
J: TRBJ2-5
V: TRBV3-1
D: TRBD2

DNA: TGTGCCAGTAGTATTGGAAGCGTAGCTTACAATGAGCAGTTCTTC
CDR3: CASSIGSVAYNEQFF
size: few
J: TRBJ2-1
V: TRBV19
D: -

DNA: TGTGCCAGCAGGCTGGACAGGGGCAACACTGAAGCTTTCTTT
CDR3: CASRLDRGNTEAFF
size: few
J: TRBJ1-1
V: TRBV2
D: TRBD1

DNA: TGTGCCAGCCGGGAGGGGGCGATCGGCTACACCTTC
CDR3: CASREGAIGYTF
size: many
J: TRBJ1-2
V: TRBV2
D: TRBD1

DNA: TGTGCCAGCAGTGGAGGGGGATCCTACGAGCAGTACTTC
CDR3: CASSGGGSYEQYF
size: many
J: TRBJ2-7
V: TRBV6-1
D: -

DNA: TGTGCCAGCAGTGACTGGGACATGGCCAAAGAGACCCAGTACTTC
CDR3: CASSDWDMAKETQYF
size: few
J: TRBJ2-5
V: TRBV6-1
D: -

DNA: TGTGCCAGCACTGGCCTGAACACTGAAGCTTTCTTT
CDR3: CASTGLNTEAFF
size: many
J: TRBJ1-1
V: TRBV12-3/TRBV12-4
D: -

DNA: TGTGCCAGTACTCCTAGGACATATGGCTACACCTTC
CDR3: CASTPRTYGYTF
size: -
J: TRBJ1-2
V: TRBV19
D: -

DNA: TGTGCCAGCAGCTTAGGAGTAGCCAAAAACATTCAGTACTTC
CDR3: CASSLGVAKNIQYF
size: many
J: TRBJ2-4
V: TRBV7-2
D: -

DNA: TGTGCCAGCAGCCCCCACGGACAGGGACTCTATGGCTACACCTTC
CDR3: CASSPHGQGLYGYTF
size: few
J: TRBJ1-2
V: TRBV7-9
D: TRBD1